The 23 T cell receptor beta chains given below trace back to one sample, sequenced in a study of T cell clonotyping in hematopoietic cell transplantation. Time point specified: recipient sample about 28 days before transplant, after cytoreduction. TCRdb's table, derived via immunoSEQ multiplex PCR, lists solely in-frame clones and lacks some. The sample holds over 15,000 clones, about 92% seen once. The sample in question was peripheral blood mononuclear cells, obtained before stem cell transplant. These receptors all come from a man between 18 and 35 years old with biphenotypic leukemia. Some clones in this sample may be carry-over from other donors' samples.

The V gene is TRBV4-3, the J gene TRBJ1-4; D unresolved. V shed 0 bases and J shed 1 base, with 6 bases lying between them. The CDR3 runs to 15 residues. The V gene's germline CDR1 is LGHNA and CDR2 YSLEER. CDR3 bases: TGCGCCAGCAGCCAAGATACCCAAACTAATGAAAAACTGTTTTTT. It encodes CASSQDTQTNEKLFF.

The genes are TRBV9 and TRBJ1-2, with D maybe TRBD1 (5 bases). Germline assignment: CDR1 SGDLS and CDR2 YYNGEE. The length of the CDR3 is 15 residues. V was trimmed by 3 bases and J by 0 bases, leaving 12 bases between them. CDR3 in amino acids: CASSEGMNPNYGYTF. The CDR3 DNA is TGTGCCAGCAGCGAGGGGATGAATCCTAACTATGGCTACACCTTC.

The chain's CDR3 is CASSRTGGVYEQFF. The DNA for the CDR3 is TGTGCCAGCAGTAGGACAGGGGGCGTATATGAGCAGTTCTTC. This chain connects TRBV6-5 to TRBJ2-1; 11 nucleotides align to TRBD1. Germline V CDR1 and CDR2: MNHEY, SVGAGI. The CDR3 is 14 residues long. V lost 5 bases, J lost 8 bases, and 5 bases stayed unmatched.

This chain links TRBV19 with TRBJ2-7; 7 nucleotides align to TRBD1. This CDR3 has 14 amino acids. The V and J ends lost 4 bases and 4 bases, in that order; junction bases with no gene match: 7. The germline CDR1 and CDR2 sequences are LNHDA and SQIVND (reference sequence). CDR3 DNA: TGTGCCAGTAGTAACACAGGGGCTCCTTACGAGCAGTACTTC. Its protein is CASSNTGAPYEQYF.

The chain recombines TRBV6-5 with TRBJ2-5, with 9 bases fitting TRBD1. Looked up from germline, CDR1 is MNHEY and CDR2 is SVGAGI. This CDR3 comprises 14 residues. With 6 bases clipped from V and 5 bases from J, the junction kept 7 bases outside the gene matches. CDR3 DNA: TGTGCCAGCAGCCAGGACAGGGGTCCGGAGACCCAGTACTTC. Protein product: CASSQDRGPETQYF.

This CDR3 is CAWSWGPIEAFF. The CDR3 coding sequence is TGTGCCTGGAGCTGGGGGCCGATTGAAGCTTTCTTT. This chain links TRBV30 with TRBJ1-1; D might be TRBD1 (6 bases). The germline V gene has CDR1 GTSNPN and CDR2 SVGIG (reference sequence). The CDR3 sequence is 12 residues long. Trimming took off 3 bases at V and 7 bases at J, with 12 bases between the two ends. The full variable domain, its missing parts supplied by reference TRBV30 and TRBJ1-1, is SQTIHQWPATLVQPVGSPLSLECTVEGTSNPNLYWYRQAAGRGLQLLFYSVGIGQISSEVPQNLSASRPQDRQFILSSKKLLLSDSGFYLCAWSWGPIEAFFGQGTRLTVV.

This sequence joins TRBV19 and TRBJ1-1; D might be TRBD1 (5 bases). This CDR3 comprises 22 residues. The V gene lost 3 bases and the J gene lost 0 bases, with 32 bases spanning the gap. CDR1 is LNHDA and CDR2 is SQIVND in the germline V gene (reference sequence). Written as DNA, the CDR3 is TGTGCCAGTAGTATCAGCCAGGGTGCGGGTAGGAGGGGCCGGAGGGTGAACACTGAAGCTTTCTTT. Translating gives CASSISQGAGRRGRRVNTEAFF.

The chain carries TRBV6-5 and TRBJ2-3, with TRBD2 as a possible D gene (5 bases). This CDR3 is built from 14 residues. Trimming stripped 6 bases from V and 2 bases from J, with 12 bases between. Germline CDR1 is MNHEY and CDR2 is SVGAGI. The CDR3 DNA is TGTGCCAGCAGACCGGGATTTCCCACAGATACGCAGTATTTT. Its protein product is CASRPGFPTDTQYF.

This clone has more than one count but fewer than ten. The CDR3, as DNA: TGTGCCAGCAGTTTATCCCCGCGGAATGAGCAGTTCTTC. Translating gives CASSLSPRNEQFF. The chain combines TRBV27 with TRBJ2-1; D call uncertain. V was trimmed by 0 bases and J by 7 bases, leaving 7 bases between them. CDR3 length equals 13 residues. Germline V gene lookup returns CDR1 MNHEY and CDR2 SMNVEV (reference sequence).

Details on this clone: The same CDR3 can be traced to other DNA sequences in this sample. The chain couples TRBV10-3 to TRBJ2-3; 10 bases agree with TRBD2. The CDR3 sequence is 17 residues long. The junction had 6 bases not matched to a gene; V was cut back by 0 bases and J by 3 bases. CDR1 is ENHRY, CDR2 SYGVKD, per germline. In DNA, the CDR3 is TGTGCCATCAGTGAGTCTCCTGGGACTAGCGTTACAGATACGCAGTATTTT. It codes for CAISESPGTSVTDTQYF.

This chain joins TRBV6-5 and TRBJ2-7; D is unresolved. Germline CDR1 and CDR2: MNHEY and SVGAGI. The CDR3 spans 13 residues. V lost 2 bases and J 6 bases, leaving 11 bases between the germline ends. DNA of the CDR3: TGTGCCAGCAGTTACGAATGGGGAAGCGAGCAGTACTTC. This translates into CASSYEWGSEQYF.

V usage is TRBV5-1 and J usage is TRBJ2-2; TRBD1 or TRBD2 may be the D gene (5 bases each). The V and J ends lost 0 bases and 4 bases respectively, with 7 bases between them. The CDR3 is made up of 14 amino acids. Germline CDR1 SGHRS, CDR2 YFSETQ. The CDR3 loop reads CASSLVGVTGELFF. CDR3 nucleotides: TGCGCCAGCAGCTTGGTGGGGGTCACCGGGGAGCTGTTTTTT.

Concerning this clone: An end of the junction differs from the germline gene, which may be a read error. This chain links TRBV5-6 with TRBJ1-1; a possible D gene is TRBD1 (5 bases). The CDR3 spans 14 residues. The V gene's germline CDR1 is SGHDT and CDR2 YYEEEE. The CDR3 reads CASSPGWGNAEAFF. In DNA form, the CDR3 reads TGTGCCAGCAGCCCTGGATGGGGGAACGCTGAAGCTTTCTTT.

V gene TRBV27 combines with J gene TRBJ1-6; 8 positions agree with TRBD1. Germline V lookup: CDR1 MNHEY, CDR2 SMNVEV (reference sequence). J lost 7 bases, V lost 7 bases, and 9 bases had no gene match. The CDR3 has 15 amino acids. CDR3 nucleotides: TGTGCCAGCACCCCGCAGGACAGGGAAAATTCACCCCTCCACTTT. It yields the protein CASTPQDRENSPLHF.

The chain couples TRBV4-3 to TRBJ1-6; a possible D gene is TRBD1 (5 bases). This CDR3 is 17 amino acids long. Germline values: CDR1 LGHNA, CDR2 YSLEER. V gave up 3 bases and J gave up 7 bases, with 19 bases separating them. CDR3 DNA sequence: TGCGCCAGCAGCCAGCTGCGCGTCGGTGGGGGGAATTCACCCCTCCACTTT. Amino acid sequence: CASSQLRVGGGNSPLHF.

The CDR3 here is CASSKTPGLAEAFF. CDR3 nucleotides: TGTGCCAGCAGTAAAACCCCCGGGTTGGCGGAAGCTTTCTTT. The chain employs TRBV6-5 and TRBJ1-1; D unresolved. The CDR3 extends over 14 amino acids. The V end lost 5 bases, the J end lost 8 bases, and 18 bases lay between the germline ends. Germline CDR1 reads MNHEY; CDR2 reads SVGAGI.

The V call is TRBV6-5, the J call TRBJ1-1, with no clear D. The CDR3 extends over 11 amino acids. The V gene's germline CDR1 is MNHEY and CDR2 SVGAGI. Trimming stripped 10 bases from V and 0 bases from J, with 6 bases between. The CDR3: CATALNTEAFF. CDR3 sequence (DNA): TGTGCCACCGCCTTGAACACTGAAGCTTTCTTT.

V usage is TRBV25-1 and J usage is TRBJ1-6; no definite D call. Germline lookup yields CDR1 MGHDK and CDR2 SYGVNS. This CDR3 region has 14 residues. The germline V and J ends were trimmed by 6 bases and 0 bases, with 6 bases remaining between them. The CDR3 protein is CASSGSSYNSPLHF. The CDR3 DNA is TGTGCCAGCAGCGGTAGCTCCTATAATTCACCCCTCCACTTT.

The J gene is TRBJ2-5, the V gene TRBV9; the D gene is possibly TRBD1 (5 bases). Trimming removed 5 bases from V and 2 bases from J, with 16 bases in between. The CDR3 extends over 15 amino acids. Germline lookup yields CDR1 SGDLS and CDR2 YYNGEE. The DNA of the CDR3 is TGTGCCAGCAGTGTATGGGGCGGTGGGCAAGAGACCCAGTACTTC. This translates into CASSVWGGGQETQYF.

This clone turned up a few times. V gene TRBV7-8 combines with J gene TRBJ1-2; 7 bases fit TRBD1. Germline V lookup: CDR1 SGHVS, CDR2 FQNEAQ. The CDR3 contains 15 residues. With 0 bases clipped from V and 4 bases from J, the junction kept 5 bases outside the gene matches. The CDR3 DNA reads as TGTGCCAGCAGCTTAGCCTCAGGGGGGACCTATGGCTACACCTTC. This encodes CASSLASGGTYGYTF.

The genes are TRBV5-1 and TRBJ1-2; D is unclear. The CDR3 runs 12 residues. Trimming took off 4 bases at V and 8 bases at J, with 12 bases between the two ends. CDR1 SGHRS and CDR2 YFSETQ come from the germline V gene. The CDR3 DNA reads as TGCGCCAGCAGCACCGGACTAGACGGCTACACCTTC. It yields the protein CASSTGLDGYTF.

This chain uses TRBV5-4 with TRBJ1-2; D not resolved. The CDR3 extends over 12 amino acids. The germline gives CDR1 SGHNT, CDR2 YYREEE (reference sequence). The V end lost 4 bases, the J end lost 9 bases, and 13 bases lay between the germline ends. The CDR3 sequence is CASSLGMGSYTF. As DNA, the CDR3 is TGTGCCAGCAGCCTAGGCATGGGGAGCTACACCTTC.

The V gene is TRBV30, the J gene TRBJ1-1; D unclear. Trimming pared 0 bases from V and 6 bases from J, leaving 11 bases between. The CDR3 runs 13 residues. From germline, CDR1 is GTSNPN and CDR2 SVGIG (reference sequence). This chain's CDR3 is CAWSVESRPEAFF. DNA of the CDR3: TGTGCCTGGAGTGTAGAGTCCAGGCCTGAAGCTTTCTTT.